Listed below are T cell receptor beta chains from one sample, sequenced in a study of shared T cell receptors in the human thymus. Repertoires were generated with immunoSEQ multiplex PCR, while TCRdb's copy carries only in-frame clones and drops some. This table has 720,000 or so clones, over 75% appearing once. These data also formed part of another study, on human thymus T cells.

Sequences were obtained from thymocytes. The source is a girl less than two years old with a congenital heart defect. The CDR3 runs from the conserved cysteine through the conserved F or W. Fields, in order: CDR3 protein, V gene, D gene, clone size, CDR3 length. A D gene is named only where the DNA matches it firmly. Rows may omit the clone size; those that give it use once, few, many or a size class.

CDR3 protein: CASSYRDITYNEQFF
V gene: TRBV6-6
D gene: NA
clone size: NA
CDR3 length: 15

CDR3 protein: CASSLNRSYNEQFF
V gene: TRBV5-5
D gene: NA
clone size: NA
CDR3 length: 14

CDR3 protein: CASSLAGGPTEAFF
V gene: TRBV18
D gene: TRBD1
clone size: few
CDR3 length: 14

CDR3 protein: CATSGGAPDTQYF
V gene: TRBV10-3
D gene: TRBD2
clone size: once
CDR3 length: 13

CDR3 protein: CASSQEEGRWNQPQHF
V gene: TRBV4-1
D gene: NA
clone size: NA
CDR3 length: 16

CDR3 protein: CASSSAGTGRPGANVLTF
V gene: TRBV7-2
D gene: TRBD1
clone size: NA
CDR3 length: 18

CDR3 protein: CASTPQRADRGEYGYTF
V gene: TRBV19
D gene: TRBD1
clone size: NA
CDR3 length: 17

CDR3 protein: CASSQVQARDGELFF
V gene: TRBV4-3
D gene: NA
clone size: NA
CDR3 length: 15

CDR3 protein: CASSPPRVRASGDTQYF
V gene: TRBV7-2
D gene: NA
clone size: NA
CDR3 length: 17

CDR3 protein: CASTQHGGGILSSYEQYF
V gene: TRBV2
D gene: NA
clone size: NA
CDR3 length: 18

CDR3 protein: CSVEQQGGEGYTF
V gene: TRBV29-1
D gene: NA
clone size: NA
CDR3 length: 13

CDR3 protein: CASSEARGGGARNEQFF
V gene: TRBV2
D gene: TRBD2
clone size: NA
CDR3 length: 17

CDR3 protein: CASSPKQGPPEAFF
V gene: TRBV5-8
D gene: TRBD1
clone size: NA
CDR3 length: 14

CDR3 protein: CASSTRDSLYGYTF
V gene: TRBV27
D gene: TRBD1
clone size: NA
CDR3 length: 14

CDR3 protein: CASSQDRQDYEQYF
V gene: TRBV4-3
D gene: NA
clone size: NA
CDR3 length: 14

CDR3 protein: CASSRVAGDQETQYF
V gene: TRBV19
D gene: TRBD2
clone size: NA
CDR3 length: 15

CDR3 protein: CASSYSPGRFTQYF
V gene: TRBV6-5
D gene: NA
clone size: few
CDR3 length: 14

CDR3 protein: CASSVLRQANNEKLFF
V gene: TRBV4-3
D gene: NA
clone size: NA
CDR3 length: 16

CDR3 protein: CASSWGGGMTDTQYF
V gene: TRBV27
D gene: NA
clone size: NA
CDR3 length: 15

CDR3 protein: CASSQEWSRGEAFF
V gene: TRBV4-2
D gene: NA
clone size: NA
CDR3 length: 14

CDR3 protein: CASRGTGGIQETQYF
V gene: TRBV6-1
D gene: TRBD1
clone size: NA
CDR3 length: 15

CDR3 protein: CASSEPRVLYNSPLHF
V gene: TRBV6-1
D gene: NA
clone size: NA
CDR3 length: 16

CDR3 protein: CSASDSLNQPQHF
V gene: TRBV29-1
D gene: NA
clone size: NA
CDR3 length: 13

CDR3 protein: CSVEDRGTGRARETQYF
V gene: TRBV29-1
D gene: TRBD1
clone size: NA
CDR3 length: 17

CDR3 protein: CASSQASYYGYTF
V gene: TRBV4-1
D gene: NA
clone size: NA
CDR3 length: 13

CDR3 protein: CASVGLRDRGRRNIQYF
V gene: TRBV5-6
D gene: TRBD1
clone size: NA
CDR3 length: 17

CDR3 protein: CASRQLFSGANVLTF
V gene: TRBV27
D gene: NA
clone size: NA
CDR3 length: 15

CDR3 protein: CASSPEYQETQYF
V gene: TRBV7-6
D gene: NA
clone size: NA
CDR3 length: 13

CDR3 protein: CASSPLTGTERTDTQYF
V gene: TRBV18
D gene: TRBD1
clone size: once
CDR3 length: 17

CDR3 protein: CASSQVFRQGRRSSPLHF
V gene: TRBV14
D gene: TRBD1
clone size: NA
CDR3 length: 18

CDR3 protein: CASSSLIAGLRDEQFF
V gene: TRBV27
D gene: TRBD2
clone size: NA
CDR3 length: 16

CDR3 protein: CASSRRTGGEKETQYF
V gene: TRBV5-1
D gene: TRBD1
clone size: NA
CDR3 length: 16

CDR3 protein: CASSYPGGEAFF
V gene: TRBV6-5
D gene: NA
clone size: NA
CDR3 length: 12

CDR3 protein: CASSPGLVRSDTQYF
V gene: TRBV18
D gene: TRBD2
clone size: NA
CDR3 length: 15

CDR3 protein: CASSLWWLRAGQGEKLFF
V gene: TRBV28
D gene: TRBD1
clone size: NA
CDR3 length: 18

CDR3 protein: CASSEVPGNYGYTF
V gene: TRBV2
D gene: NA
clone size: NA
CDR3 length: 14

CDR3 protein: CASSQKAQTGGSYEQYF
V gene: TRBV14
D gene: TRBD1
clone size: NA
CDR3 length: 17

CDR3 protein: CASSSKGAGGSYEQYF
V gene: TRBV11-2
D gene: TRBD1
clone size: NA
CDR3 length: 16

CDR3 protein: CASSLNPPVRGEWNEQFF
V gene: TRBV7-3
D gene: NA
clone size: once
CDR3 length: 18

CDR3 protein: CASSLFFVAGAYEQYF
V gene: TRBV5-5
D gene: NA
clone size: NA
CDR3 length: 16

CDR3 protein: CASSEFGQGRDSPLHF
V gene: TRBV25-1
D gene: TRBD1
clone size: NA
CDR3 length: 16

CDR3 protein: CASSSKGAGEGYTF
V gene: TRBV5-1
D gene: NA
clone size: NA
CDR3 length: 14

CDR3 protein: CASSLALQGYTF
V gene: TRBV7-9
D gene: NA
clone size: once
CDR3 length: 12

CDR3 protein: CASSSVGTGDSPLHF
V gene: TRBV5-1
D gene: TRBD1
clone size: NA
CDR3 length: 15

CDR3 protein: CASSHRGGTEAFF
V gene: TRBV6-1
D gene: TRBD1
clone size: NA
CDR3 length: 13

CDR3 protein: CASSFSSNRDQNTEAFF
V gene: TRBV5-4
D gene: NA
clone size: NA
CDR3 length: 17

CDR3 protein: CASSFTTGELSNSPLHF
V gene: TRBV5-1
D gene: TRBD1
clone size: NA
CDR3 length: 17

CDR3 protein: CSGDRQETQYF
V gene: TRBV29-1
D gene: NA
clone size: NA
CDR3 length: 11

CDR3 protein: CASSLGPNEDCEQYF
V gene: TRBV11-2
D gene: NA
clone size: NA
CDR3 length: 15

CDR3 protein: CASTSGIVSYEQYF
V gene: TRBV2
D gene: TRBD2
clone size: NA
CDR3 length: 14